The following is a T cell receptor (beta chain) sequence with its context. The data originate from a study of response to subunit inactivated influenza vaccine. Trimming cost V 4 bases and J 6 bases; bases outside gene matches: 11. Germline CDR1 and CDR2: MGHRA and YSYEKL. CDR3 length: 17 residues. TCRdb reanalysed the RT-PCR reads using MiXCR and keeps one entry per CDR3 protein. The sample contains about 830,000 distinct CDR3 sequences, approximately 17% of which appear only once. The V gene is TRBV4-1, the J gene TRBJ2-3, with 12 bases aligning to TRBD2. This receptor was identified in a man between 50 and 59 years old who received an inactivated influenza vaccine. Sequencing was performed on PBMCs from blood, taken roughly 5 days after vaccination. This CDR3 reads CASSRSPSGGAADTQYF. The CDR3 region has the DNA TGCGCCAGCAGCCGCTCCCCTAGCGGGGGGGCGGCTGATACGCAGTATTTT.